This section outlines one TCR beta chain sequence together with its context. Antigen specificity is unknown. This sample is part of a study of cytomegalovirus exposure and HLA in healthy donors. General observations from the study: One variant, a missense change in DCLRE1C, was linked in a later analysis to TCR beta V- and J-gene trimming.

With 60 Vbeta and 13 Jbeta primers, the PCR was carried out. TCRdb keeps only in-frame clones here, not all; method: immunoSEQ multiplex PCR. The sample contains around 140,000 clones, over 60% of which appear only once. With V trimmed by 5 bases and J by 0 bases, 3 bases remained unmatched. The germline gives CDR1 SSHAT, CDR2 FNYEAQ (reference sequence). CDR3 length: 15 amino acids. The TCR originated in a male donor in good health and CMV-seropositive. Input material: PBMCs. The chain links TRBV7-7 to TRBJ2-2; 7 positions agree with TRBD1. The CDR3 DNA follows: TGTGCCAGCAGCGGGACAGTCGCGAACACCGGGGAGCTGTTTTTT. This encodes CASSGTVANTGELFF.